This entry lists 25 T cell receptor beta chains sequenced from one sample in a study of T cell changes during pregnancy in multiple sclerosis. TCRdb's table, derived via immunoSEQ multiplex PCR, lists solely in-frame clones and lacks some. This table has about 120,000 clones, roughly 92% appearing once. The sequences come from peripheral blood, collected before pregnancy. These receptors all come from a female donor with multiple sclerosis, enrolled in a pregnancy study.

The chain is built from TRBV28 and TRBJ1-2, with a tentative D call TRBD1 (6 bases). This CDR3 region has 13 residues. Germline V gives CDR1 MDHEN, CDR2 SYDVKM. V was pared by 6 bases and J by 6 bases, with 14 bases between. The CDR3 nucleotides are TGTGCCAGCAGGCGTGACAGGCTTGATGGCTACACCTTC. Encoded protein: CASRRDRLDGYTF.

The genes are TRBV11-2 and TRBJ2-2; 9 nucleotides line up with TRBD2. The germline CDR1 and CDR2 sequences are SGHAT and FQNNGV. J lost 3 bases, V lost 0 bases, and 5 bases had no gene match. CDR3 length equals 17 residues. The CDR3 reads CASSLDTSGLHTGELFF. The CDR3 coding sequence is TGTGCCAGCAGCTTAGATACTAGCGGGTTGCACACCGGGGAGCTGTTTTTT.

This rearrangement joins TRBV7-6 to TRBJ2-5; D unclear. Trimming shortened V by 5 bases and J by 7 bases, and 14 bases separated the two germline ends. CDR1 and CDR2 (germline): SGHVS, FNYEAQ. The CDR3 has 13 amino acids. The CDR3 loop is CASSIPPTGTQYF. In nucleotides, the CDR3 is TGTGCCAGCAGCATCCCACCGACGGGGACCCAGTACTTC.

The V and J genes are TRBV2 and TRBJ2-5; 7 bases map to TRBD2. Losses at the gene ends were 2 bases for V and 7 bases for J; bases not matched to a gene: 4. Germline assignment: CDR1 SNHLY and CDR2 FYNNEI. This CDR3 has 13 residues. The DNA of the CDR3 is TGTGCCAGCAGTGAAAGGGCTAGCGGGACCCAGTACTTC. It encodes CASSERASGTQYF.

This chain uses TRBV29-1 with TRBJ2-5; the match to TRBD1 covers 10 bases. With V trimmed by 3 bases and J by 2 bases, 6 bases remained unmatched. Germline CDR1 and CDR2: SQVTM and ANQGSEA. This CDR3 has 15 amino acids. CDR3 protein: CSVDIRDRGQETQYF. The CDR3 DNA sequence: TGCAGCGTTGATATCCGGGACAGGGGACAAGAGACCCAGTACTTC.

The V gene is TRBV30, the J gene TRBJ1-1, with 7 bases aligning to TRBD1. V lost 2 bases to trimming and J lost 0 bases; unmatched junction nucleotides: 3. CDR3 length: 14 amino acids. Germline V gene data show CDR1 as GTSNPN and CDR2 as SVGIG (reference sequence). This CDR3 reads CAWSPGTVNTEAFF. Written as DNA, the CDR3 is TGTGCCTGGAGTCCCGGGACAGTGAACACTGAAGCTTTCTTT.

V gene TRBV12-2 combines with J gene TRBJ1-4; TRBD1 is the table's D call and was not checked against the DNA. TRBV12-2 is marked as a pseudogene. The CDR3 spans 18 residues. The CDR3 DNA reads as TGTGCAAGTCGCTTGAGGGAGGACAGGAACCCAACTAATGAAAAACTGTTTTTT. Amino acids: CASRLREDRNPTNEKLFF.

This rearrangement joins TRBV5-1 to TRBJ1-1; perhaps TRBD1 as D (5 bases). Germline CDR1 is SGHRS and CDR2 is YFSETQ. V shed 4 bases and J shed 1 base, with 11 bases lying between them. The CDR3 is made up of 14 amino acids. The CDR3 DNA reads TGCGCCAGCAGCCCGGTGGGGGGGAACACTGAAGCTTTCTTT. As protein: CASSPVGGNTEAFF. Full variable domain (missing parts from reference TRBV5-1 and TRBJ1-1): KAGVTQTPRYLIKTRGQQVTLSCSPISGHRSVSWYQQTPGQGLQFLFEYFSETQRNKGNFPGRFSGRQFSNSRSEMNVSTLELGDSALYLCASSPVGGNTEAFFGQGTRLTVV.

Comments on this clone: Additional DNA sequences in this sample encode the identical CDR3. V gene TRBV7-9 combines with J gene TRBJ2-7; 7 bases are shared with TRBD1. V dropped 5 bases and J dropped 4; count of bases not matched to a gene: 11. The CDR3 has 15 amino acids. Germline loops: CDR1 SEHNR, CDR2 FQNEAQ (reference sequence). DNA for the CDR3: TGTGCCAGCAGCCGGCGAGGGGGCGCGGTTTACGAGCAGTACTTC. Protein: CASSRRGGAVYEQYF.

The chain couples TRBV10-3 to TRBJ1-1; 7 nucleotides align to TRBD1. CDR3 length: 13 amino acids. Trimming at V came to 10 bases and at J to 4 bases, leaving 9 bases not matched to a gene. Germline loops: CDR1 ENHRY, CDR2 SYGVKD. The CDR3 region has the DNA TGTGCCACCCGACAGGGTGTAACCACTGAAGCTTTCTTT. Protein: CATRQGVTTEAFF.

This clone was counted once. This sequence joins TRBV28 and TRBJ2-4, with D possibly being TRBD2 (6 bases). CDR1 and CDR2 (germline): MDHEN, SYDVKM. There are 16 residues in the CDR3. V was pared by 5 bases and J by 1 base, with 15 bases between. The CDR3 DNA reads as TGTGCCAGCAGTCGACCCTTAAGCGGGGCCAAAAACATTCAGTACTTC. It codes for CASSRPLSGAKNIQYF.

The V call is TRBV2, the J call TRBJ1-5; 7 nucleotides line up with TRBD1. After removal of 7 bases from V and 2 bases from J, the junction contained 5 bases not matched to a gene. From germline, CDR1 is SNHLY and CDR2 FYNNEI. The CDR3 contains 14 residues. The CDR3 reads CASNGQAGNQPQHF. CDR3 DNA sequence: TGTGCCAGCAACGGACAGGCTGGCAATCAGCCCCAGCATTTT.

The J gene is TRBJ1-5, the V gene TRBV5-8, with TRBD1 matching 7 bases. V was clipped by 1 base and J by 6 bases; unmatched bases: 4. Germline CDR1 is SGHTS and CDR2 is YDEGEE. This CDR3 is built from 14 residues. CDR3: CASSLRQGPQPQHF. The CDR3 bases are TGTGCCAGCAGCTTGCGACAGGGCCCTCAGCCCCAGCATTTT.

The V call is TRBV5-1, the J call TRBJ2-5, with D maybe TRBD1 (5 bases). The CDR3 has 15 residues. Germline-derived CDR1 and CDR2 are SGHRS and YFSETQ. V shed 4 bases and J shed 5 bases, with 18 bases lying between them. CDR3 DNA: TGCGCCAGCAGCGTAGGAGACAGAAAAGGGGAGACCCAGTACTTC. It specifies CASSVGDRKGETQYF.

The gene calls are TRBV10-3 and TRBJ1-2; D call uncertain. The CDR3 sequence is 15 residues long. The germline gives CDR1 ENHRY, CDR2 SYGVKD. V was trimmed by 10 bases and J by 6 bases, leaving 24 bases between them. Here the CDR3 reads CATAMSEGAYHGYTF. In DNA form, the CDR3 reads TGTGCCACCGCTATGAGCGAGGGAGCGTACCATGGCTACACCTTC.

This chain links TRBV4-1 with TRBJ1-6; D might be TRBD1 (6 bases). Germline loops: CDR1 MGHRA, CDR2 YSYEKL. CDR3 size: 14 residues. V lost 1 base to trimming and J lost 15 bases, with 16 bases between them. The CDR3 coding sequence is TGCGCCAGCAGCCAAGTGGGGGCTGGGGGCCACCTCCACTTT. This encodes CASSQVGAGGHLHF.

V usage is TRBV5-4 and J usage is TRBJ1-6; TRBD1 aligns across 7 bases. Germline V lookup: CDR1 SGHNT, CDR2 YYREEE (reference sequence). The CDR3 has 15 amino acids. V was clipped by 1 base and J by 7 bases; unmatched bases: 5. CDR3 sequence reads: CASSLQGGSNSPLHF. The CDR3 nucleotides are TGTGCCAGCAGCTTGCAGGGGGGATCGAATTCACCCCTCCACTTT.

The chain employs TRBV5-5 and TRBJ2-4, with unresolved D. This CDR3 is built from 15 residues. Germline CDR1 is SGHKS and CDR2 is YYEKEE (reference sequence). V shed 0 bases and J shed 4 bases, with 11 bases lying between them. The CDR3, as DNA: TGTGCCAGCAGCTTGGCCGTGGGCATTAAAAACATTCAGTACTTC. Translated, it gives CASSLAVGIKNIQYF.

Concerning this clone: A single base separates this from a much larger clone, so it may be a read error. V and J are TRBV2 and TRBJ2-5, with D perhaps TRBD1 (7 bases). The CDR3 runs to 13 residues. Per the germline V gene, CDR1 is SNHLY and CDR2 is FYNNEI. V lost 6 bases to trimming and J lost 2 bases, with 10 bases between them. CDR3 in amino acids: CASSAGQQETQYF. The CDR3 DNA is TGTGCCAGCAGCGCGGGACAGCAAGAGACCCAGTACTTC.

The chain has TRBV28 and TRBJ1-4; no clear D gene. The CDR3 is 14 residues long. The germline CDR1 and CDR2 sequences are MDHEN and SYDVKM. Trimming took off 6 bases at V and 5 bases at J, with 13 bases between the two ends. The CDR3 region is CASRKTRRNEKLFF. CDR3 DNA: TGTGCCAGCAGGAAGACAAGGAGGAATGAAAAACTGTTTTTT.

This chain links TRBV18 with TRBJ2-7; TRBD1 matches at 7 bases. Germline CDR1 is KGHSH and CDR2 is LQKENI. V was clipped by 2 bases and J by 0 bases; unmatched bases: 7. The CDR3 runs 16 residues. CDR3 sequence: CASSPSGQGVSYEQYF. The CDR3 nucleotides read TGTGCCAGCTCACCATCCGGGCAGGGGGTCTCCTACGAGCAGTACTTC.

The rearrangement uses TRBV2 and TRBJ1-4; a weak D match, TRBD1 (6 bases). Germline CDR1 is SNHLY and CDR2 is FYNNEI. V shed 6 bases and J shed 5 bases, with 13 bases lying between them. This CDR3 contains 14 residues. CDR3 protein: CASRDRDRNEKLFF. The CDR3 DNA sequence: TGTGCCAGCAGGGACAGAGACCGGAATGAAAAACTGTTTTTT.

V usage is TRBV19 and J usage is TRBJ1-4, with 7 nucleotides matching TRBD1. Losses at the gene ends were 6 bases for V and 4 bases for J; bases not matched to a gene: 2. CDR3 size: 13 residues. The germline V gene encodes CDR1 LNHDA and CDR2 SQIVND (reference sequence). Written as DNA, the CDR3 is TGTGCCAGTAGAGGGACAGATAATGAAAAACTGTTTTTT. Encoded protein: CASRGTDNEKLFF.

The chain combines TRBV7-3 with TRBJ2-7; 10 nucleotides match TRBD2. The CDR3 sequence is 13 residues long. CDR1 and CDR2 from the germline V gene are SGHTA and FQGTGA. V shed 4 bases, J shed 5 bases, and the junction held 2 bases outside the gene matches. The DNA of the CDR3 is TGTGCCAGCAGCTCGGGGACTAGCGACGAGCAGTACTTC. The encoded protein is CASSSGTSDEQYF.

This chain uses TRBV30 with TRBJ2-1; TRBD2 agrees at 10 bases. The CDR3 is 12 amino acids. With V trimmed by 5 bases and J by 9 bases, 4 bases remained unmatched. Germline assignment: CDR1 GTSNPN and CDR2 SVGIG (reference sequence). In DNA, the CDR3 is TGTGCCTGGGGGGGACTAGCGAGTGAGCAGTTCTTC. Its translation: CAWGGLASEQFF.